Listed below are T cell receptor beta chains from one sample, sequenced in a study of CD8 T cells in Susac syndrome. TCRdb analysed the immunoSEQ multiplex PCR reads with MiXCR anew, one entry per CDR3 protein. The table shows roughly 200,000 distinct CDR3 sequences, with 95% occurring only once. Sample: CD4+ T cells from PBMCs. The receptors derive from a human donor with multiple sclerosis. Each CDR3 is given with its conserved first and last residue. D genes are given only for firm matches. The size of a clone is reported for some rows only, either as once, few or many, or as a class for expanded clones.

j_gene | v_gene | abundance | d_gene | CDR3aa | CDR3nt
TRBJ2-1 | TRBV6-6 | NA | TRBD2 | CASNLSGGANNEQFF | TGTGCCAGCAACCTAAGCGGGGGGGCCAACAATGAGCAGTTCTTC
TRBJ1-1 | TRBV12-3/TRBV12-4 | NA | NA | CASTLGGQTEAFF | TGTGCCAGCACCCTGGGAGGGCAGACTGAAGCTTTCTTT
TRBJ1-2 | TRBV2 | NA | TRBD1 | CASSEVQGYGYTF | TGTGCCAGCAGTGAAGTACAGGGGTATGGCTACACCTTC
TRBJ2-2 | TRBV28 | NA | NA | CASSSYPGELFF | TGTGCCAGCAGTTCTTATCCCGGGGAGCTGTTTTTT
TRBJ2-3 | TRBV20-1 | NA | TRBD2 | CSARGGGGATDTQYF | TGCAGTGCCCGAGGGGGCGGGGGGGCCACAGATACGCAGTATTTT
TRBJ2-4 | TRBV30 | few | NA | CAWSTLLAKNIQYF | TGTGCCTGGAGCACTCTTTTAGCCAAAAACATTCAGTACTTC
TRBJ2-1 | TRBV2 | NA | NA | CASRGTGRWNEQFF | TGTGCCAGCAGGGGCACGGGGAGGTGGAATGAGCAGTTCTTC
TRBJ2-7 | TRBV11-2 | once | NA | CASISRGGHDYEQYF | TGTGCCAGCATCTCTAGGGGCGGCCACGACTACGAGCAGTACTTC
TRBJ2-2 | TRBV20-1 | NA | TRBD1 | CSAKDRGATGELFF | TGCAGTGCTAAGGACAGGGGTGCCACCGGGGAGCTGTTTTTT
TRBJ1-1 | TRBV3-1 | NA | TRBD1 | CASRGTGEVAEAFF | TGTGCCAGCAGGGGAACAGGGGAGGTGGCTGAAGCTTTCTTT
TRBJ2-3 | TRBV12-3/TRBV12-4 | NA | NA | CASSRQHGTDTQYF | TGTGCCAGCAGTAGACAGCATGGCACAGATACGCAGTATTTT
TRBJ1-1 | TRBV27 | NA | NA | CASRARVNTEAFF | TGTGCCAGCAGGGCTCGGGTGAACACTGAAGCTTTCTTT
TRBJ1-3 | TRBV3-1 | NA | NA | CASSQEGTVLNGNTIYF | TGTGCCAGCAGCCAAGAGGGGACCGTCTTAAATGGAAACACCATATATTTT
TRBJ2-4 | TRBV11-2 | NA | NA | CASSSGHIQYF | TGTGCCAGCAGCTCGGGTCACATTCAGTACTTC
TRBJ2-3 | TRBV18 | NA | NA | CASSPLTDPVADTQYF | TGTGCCAGCTCACCACTCACAGACCCCGTGGCAGATACGCAGTATTTT
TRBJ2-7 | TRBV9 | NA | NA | CASSRGTGYEQYF | TGTGCCAGCAGCCGAGGGACCGGCTACGAGCAGTACTTC
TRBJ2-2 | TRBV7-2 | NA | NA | CASTPTGTGELFF | TGTGCCAGCACCCCAACCGGGACCGGGGAGCTGTTTTTT
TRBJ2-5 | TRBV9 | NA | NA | CASSGGQGLRETQYF | TGTGCCAGCAGCGGAGGTCAGGGATTGCGGGAGACCCAGTACTTC
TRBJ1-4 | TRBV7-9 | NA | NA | CASSSDGRVKLFF | TGTGCCAGCAGTTCGGACGGGAGGGTGAAACTGTTTTTT
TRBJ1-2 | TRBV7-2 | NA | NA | CASSRTAFYGYTF | TGTGCCAGCAGCAGGACGGCCTTCTATGGCTACACCTTC
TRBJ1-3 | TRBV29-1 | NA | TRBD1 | CSVETGQGVSGNTIYF | TGCAGCGTTGAGACCGGACAGGGGGTCTCTGGAAACACCATATATTTT
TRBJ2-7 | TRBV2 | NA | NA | CASSDPSRSSYEQYF | TGTGCCAGCAGTGATCCCTCCCGCAGCTCCTACGAGCAGTACTTC
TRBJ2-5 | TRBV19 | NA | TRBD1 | CACAGTGNQETQYF | TGTGCCTGCGCCGGGACAGGGAACCAAGAGACCCAGTACTTC
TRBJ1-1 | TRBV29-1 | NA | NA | CSVRRTAGAFF | TGCAGCGTTCGCCGGACGGCCGGAGCTTTCTTT
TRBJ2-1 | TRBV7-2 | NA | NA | CASSYQTGSYNEQFF | TGTGCCAGCAGCTACCAAACGGGATCTTACAATGAGCAGTTCTTC
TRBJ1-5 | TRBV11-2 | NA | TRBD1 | CASSQMTGSNQPQHF | TGTGCCAGCAGCCAGATGACAGGGAGCAATCAGCCCCAGCATTTT
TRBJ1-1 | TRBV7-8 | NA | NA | CASKDLMNTEAFF | TGTGCCAGCAAAGACTTGATGAACACTGAAGCTTTCTTT
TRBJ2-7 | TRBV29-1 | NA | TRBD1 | CSFIGTVPYEQYF | TGCAGCTTCATCGGGACAGTACCTTACGAGCAGTACTTC
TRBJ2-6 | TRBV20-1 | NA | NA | CSAWGPGANVLTF | TGCAGTGCTTGGGGGCCCGGGGCCAACGTCCTGACTTTC
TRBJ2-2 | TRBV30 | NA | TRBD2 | CAWISTSGSPGELFF | TGTGCCTGGATTTCGACTAGCGGCTCACCTGGGGAGCTGTTTTTT
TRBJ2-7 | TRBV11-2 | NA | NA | CASVLGLSGYEQYF | TGTGCCAGTGTACTGGGCCTCAGCGGGTACGAGCAGTACTTC
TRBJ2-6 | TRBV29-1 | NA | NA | CSVRLGPSGANVLTF | TGCAGCGTTCGCCTCGGTCCCTCTGGGGCCAACGTCCTGACTTTC
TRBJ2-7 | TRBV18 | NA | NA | CASSPTGEWQYF | TGTGCCAGCTCACCGACAGGTGAATGGCAGTACTTC
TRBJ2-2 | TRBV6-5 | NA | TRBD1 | CAIRQGNTGELFF | TGTGCCATTAGACAGGGGAACACTGGGGAGCTGTTTTTT
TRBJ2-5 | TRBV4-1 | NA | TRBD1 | CASSQDRQGVTQYF | TGCGCCAGCAGCCAAGATCGACAGGGGGTGACCCAGTACTTC
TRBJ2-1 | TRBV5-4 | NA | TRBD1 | CASSLGGQGGNEQFF | TGTGCCAGCAGCTTGGGGGGACAGGGAGGCAATGAGCAGTTCTTC
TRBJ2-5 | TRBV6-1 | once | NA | CASGAWQETQYF | TGTGCCAGCGGCGCATGGCAGGAGACCCAGTACTTC
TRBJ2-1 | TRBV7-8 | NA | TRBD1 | CASSLTGQGAGNEQFF | TGTGCCAGCAGCTTAACTGGGCAGGGGGCAGGCAATGAGCAGTTCTTC
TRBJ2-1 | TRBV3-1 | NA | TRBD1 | CASSQGGSPRGSNLNEQFF | TGTGCCAGCAGCCAAGGAGGGAGCCCCAGGGGGTCCAATTTGAATGAGCAGTTCTTC
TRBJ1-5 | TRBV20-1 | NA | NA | CSAGGRIPQSAQHF | TGCAGTGCCGGGGGAAGAATACCTCAATCGGCCCAGCATTTT
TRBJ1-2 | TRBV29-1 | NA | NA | CSAMRAAGYTF | TGCAGCGCCATGCGGGCAGCTGGCTACACCTTC
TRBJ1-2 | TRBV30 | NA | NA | CAWSWTENYGYTF | TGTGCCTGGAGTTGGACAGAAAACTATGGCTACACCTTC
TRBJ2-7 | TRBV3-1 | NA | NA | CASHGGEAYEQYF | TGTGCCAGCCACGGCGGAGAGGCCTACGAGCAGTACTTC
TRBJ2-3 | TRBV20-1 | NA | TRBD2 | CSASPGLGADTQYF | TGCAGTGCTAGCCCGGGACTAGGGGCAGATACGCAGTATTTT
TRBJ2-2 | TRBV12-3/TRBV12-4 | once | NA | CASSFKGDTGELFF | TGTGCCAGCAGTTTTAAGGGCGACACCGGGGAGCTGTTTTTT
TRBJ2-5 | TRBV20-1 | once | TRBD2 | CSAISGGAAETQYF | TGCAGTGCTATTAGCGGGGGGGCGGCAGAGACCCAGTACTTC
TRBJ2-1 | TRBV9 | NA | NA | CASSVEGETYNEQFF | TGTGCCAGCAGCGTGGAAGGGGAAACCTACAATGAGCAGTTCTTC
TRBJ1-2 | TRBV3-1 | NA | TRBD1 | CASSYTGGNYGYTF | TGTGCCAGCAGCTACACAGGGGGGAACTATGGCTACACCTTC
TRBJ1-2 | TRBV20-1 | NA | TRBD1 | CSAIQGLAGYTF | TGCAGTGCTATACAGGGGCTTGCTGGCTACACCTTC
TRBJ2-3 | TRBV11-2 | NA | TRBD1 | CASSRQGSSDTQYF | TGTGCCAGCAGCAGACAGGGCAGCTCAGATACGCAGTATTTT
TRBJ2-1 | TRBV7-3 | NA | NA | CASSQVAAVRNEQFF | TGTGCCAGCTCCCAAGTTGCCGCGGTTCGGAATGAGCAGTTCTTC